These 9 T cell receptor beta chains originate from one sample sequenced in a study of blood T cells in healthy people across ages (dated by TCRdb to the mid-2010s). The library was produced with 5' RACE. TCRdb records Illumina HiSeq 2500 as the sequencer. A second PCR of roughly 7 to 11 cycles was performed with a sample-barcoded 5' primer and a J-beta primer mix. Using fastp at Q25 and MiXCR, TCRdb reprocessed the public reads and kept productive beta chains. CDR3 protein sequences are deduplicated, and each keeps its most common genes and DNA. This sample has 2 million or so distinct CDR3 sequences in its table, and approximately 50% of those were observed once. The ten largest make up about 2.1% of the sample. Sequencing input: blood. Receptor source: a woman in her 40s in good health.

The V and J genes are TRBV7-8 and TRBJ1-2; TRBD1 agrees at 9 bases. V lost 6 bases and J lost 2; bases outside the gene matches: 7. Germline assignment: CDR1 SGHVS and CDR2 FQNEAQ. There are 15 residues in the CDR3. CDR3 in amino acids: CASSQGQGLNYGYTF. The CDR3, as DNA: TGTGCCAGCAGTCAAGGACAGGGGCTAAACTATGGCTACACCTTC.

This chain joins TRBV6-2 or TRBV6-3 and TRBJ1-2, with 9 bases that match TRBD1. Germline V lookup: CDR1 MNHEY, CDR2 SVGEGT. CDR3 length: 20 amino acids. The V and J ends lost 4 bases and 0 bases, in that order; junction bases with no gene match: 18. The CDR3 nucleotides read TGTGCCAGCAGTTTCCCTTTCTACAGGGGGCCAAAGGAAACTAACTATGGCTACACCTTC. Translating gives CASSFPFYRGPKETNYGYTF.

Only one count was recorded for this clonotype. The CDR3: CASSPLGTASEQYF. As DNA, the CDR3 is TGTGCCAGCAGCCCCCTGGGGACGGCCTCCGAGCAGTACTTC. The chain carries TRBV3-1 and TRBJ2-7, with D perhaps assigned TRBD1 or TRBD2 (5 bases each). The V and J ends lost 4 bases and 6 bases respectively, with 16 bases between them. The CDR3 has 14 residues. CDR1 and CDR2 from the germline V gene are LGHDT and YNNKEL (reference sequence).

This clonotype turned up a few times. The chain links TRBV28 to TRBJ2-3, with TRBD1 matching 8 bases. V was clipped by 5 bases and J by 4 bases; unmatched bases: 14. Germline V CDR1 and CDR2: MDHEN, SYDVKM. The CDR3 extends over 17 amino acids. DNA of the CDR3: TGTGCCAGCAGTCCCAGGGGGCGAGGACAGTCCCCAGATACGCAGTATTTT. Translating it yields CASSPRGRGQSPDTQYF.

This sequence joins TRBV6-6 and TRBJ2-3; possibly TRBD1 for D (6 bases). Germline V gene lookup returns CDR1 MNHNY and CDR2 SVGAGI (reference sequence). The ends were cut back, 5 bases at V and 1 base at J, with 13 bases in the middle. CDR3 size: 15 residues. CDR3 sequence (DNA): TGTGCCAGCAGTGCGACAGGACTTGGCACAGATACGCAGTATTTT. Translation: CASSATGLGTDTQYF.

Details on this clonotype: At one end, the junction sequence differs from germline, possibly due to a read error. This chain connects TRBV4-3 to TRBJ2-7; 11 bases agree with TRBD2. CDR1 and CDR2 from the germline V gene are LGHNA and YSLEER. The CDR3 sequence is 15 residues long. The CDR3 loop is CASSQDTSGGYEEYF. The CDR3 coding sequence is TGCGCCAGCAGTCAAGACACTAGCGGGGGATACGAGGAGTACTTC.

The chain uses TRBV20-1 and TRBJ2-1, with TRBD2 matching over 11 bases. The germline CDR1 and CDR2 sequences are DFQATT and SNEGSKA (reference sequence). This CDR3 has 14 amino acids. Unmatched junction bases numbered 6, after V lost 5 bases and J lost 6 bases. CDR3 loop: CSAEGLAEFNEQFF. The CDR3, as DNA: TGCAGTGCTGAGGGACTAGCGGAGTTCAATGAGCAGTTCTTC.

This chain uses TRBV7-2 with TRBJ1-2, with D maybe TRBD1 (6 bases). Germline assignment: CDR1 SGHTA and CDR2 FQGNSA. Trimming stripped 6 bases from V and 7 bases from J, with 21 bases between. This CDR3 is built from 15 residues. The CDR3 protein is CASRSSRQASAGYTF. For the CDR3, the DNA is TGTGCCAGCAGATCATCCCGACAGGCCAGTGCTGGCTACACCTTC.

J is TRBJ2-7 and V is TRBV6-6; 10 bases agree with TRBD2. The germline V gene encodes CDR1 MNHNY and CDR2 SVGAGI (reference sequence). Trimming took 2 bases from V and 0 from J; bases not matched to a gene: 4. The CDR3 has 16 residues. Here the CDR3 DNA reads TGTGCCAGCAGTTACGGGCTAGCGGGGGCCTCCTACGAGCAGTACTTC. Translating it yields CASSYGLAGASYEQYF.